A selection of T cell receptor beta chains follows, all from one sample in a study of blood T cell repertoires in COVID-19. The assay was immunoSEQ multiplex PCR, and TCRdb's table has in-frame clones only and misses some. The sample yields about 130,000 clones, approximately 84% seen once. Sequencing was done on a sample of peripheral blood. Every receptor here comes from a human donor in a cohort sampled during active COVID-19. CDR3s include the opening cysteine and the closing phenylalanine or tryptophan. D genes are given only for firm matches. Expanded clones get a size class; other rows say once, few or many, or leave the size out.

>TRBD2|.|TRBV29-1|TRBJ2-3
TGCAGCGCCGAAAGTCTAGCGGGGGCAGGAGGCACAGATACGCAGTATTTT
CSAESLAGAGGTDTQYF
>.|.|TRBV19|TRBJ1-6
TGTGCCAGTAGTATAGGGGCAGGTGGTTCACCCCTCCACTTT
CASSIGAGGSPLHF
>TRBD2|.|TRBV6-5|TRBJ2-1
TGTGCCAGCAGGGGACTAGCGACCAATGAGCAGTTCTTC
CASRGLATNEQFF
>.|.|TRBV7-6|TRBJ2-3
TGTGCCAGCAGCTTATACTGGGCCGGAGATACGCAGTATTTT
CASSLYWAGDTQYF
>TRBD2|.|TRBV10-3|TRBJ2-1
TGTGCCATCAGTGAGGCGCTAGCGGGGAATGAGCAGTTCTTC
CAISEALAGNEQFF
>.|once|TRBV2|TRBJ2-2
TGTGCCAGCAGTGAAGTCGGCGGGGAGCTGTTTTTT
CASSEVGGELFF
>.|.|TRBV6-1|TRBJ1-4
TGTGCCAGCAGTGAGGGAGGGCTAGGAGAAAAACTGTTTTTT
CASSEGGLGEKLFF
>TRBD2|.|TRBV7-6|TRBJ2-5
TGTGCCAGCAGCTTAAGTCCCGGGGGGATCCAAGAGACCCAGTACTTC
CASSLSPGGIQETQYF
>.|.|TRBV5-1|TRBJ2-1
TGCGCCAGCAGCTTGACAGGGTTCAACAATGAGCAGTTCTTC
CASSLTGFNNEQFF
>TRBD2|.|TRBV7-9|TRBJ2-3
TGTGCCAGCAGCACAGATAGCGGGAGATCGCCAGATACGCAGTATTTT
CASSTDSGRSPDTQYF
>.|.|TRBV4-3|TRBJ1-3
TGCGCCAGCAGCCAAGTGGGTGCGGGGGGAAACACCATATATTTT
CASSQVGAGGNTIYF
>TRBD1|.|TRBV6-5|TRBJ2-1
TGTGCCAGCAGGACGCGGACAGGATACAATGAGCAGTTCTTC
CASRTRTGYNEQFF
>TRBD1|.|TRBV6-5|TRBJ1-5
TGTGCCAGCAGAGACAGGGTCGGCAATCAGCCCCAGCATTTT
CASRDRVGNQPQHF
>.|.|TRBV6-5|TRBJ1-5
TGTGCCAGCAAGTACTTCAATAGCAATCAGCCCCAGCATTTT
CASKYFNSNQPQHF
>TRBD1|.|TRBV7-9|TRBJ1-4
TGTGCCAGCAGCCGGTGGGGACAGGACCTTAATGAAAAACTGTTTTTT
CASSRWGQDLNEKLFF
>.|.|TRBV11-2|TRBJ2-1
TGTGCCAGCAGCCAAACCCTCCAACTAGCCCTTCAGTTCTTC
CASSQTLQLALQFF